In this sample, the clone carrying this T cell receptor (beta chain) turned up a few times. This sample was included in a study of blood T cell repertoires in COVID-19. Overall study context: Sample material is recorded as cDNA or gDNA derived from T cells, B-cell-depleted T cells, or PBMCs.

Sequencing used immunoSEQ multiplex PCR; TCRdb keeps in-frame clones, though not all of them. The table includes almost 100,000 clones, roughly 86% detected once. CDR3 size: 15 residues. Germline-derived CDR1 and CDR2 are SGHNT and YENEEA. V was pared by 5 bases and J by 10 bases, with 11 bases of the junction left unmatched. Sequenced: peripheral blood. The clonotype comes from a middle-aged man with acute or convalescent COVID-19. The chain joins TRBV11-3 to TRBJ2-1; 10 bases agree with TRBD1. The CDR3 sequence is CASSPGQGSPEEQFF. The CDR3 nucleotides read TGTGCCAGCAGCCCGGGACAGGGGAGTCCTGAGGAGCAGTTCTTC. Full variable domain (missing parts from reference TRBV11-3 and TRBJ2-1): EAGVVQSPRYKIIEKKQPVAFWCNPISGHNTLYWYLQNLGQGPELLIRYENEEAVDDSQLPKDRFSAERLKGVDSTLKIQPAELGDSAVYLCASSPGQGSPEEQFFGPGTRLTVL.